This T cell receptor (beta chain) appears in the sequencing data of a study of regulatory T cells in long-lasting Graves disease. With iRepertoire HTBI primers and Arm-PCR of CDR3 regions, TCR beta libraries were built. Original processing notes: In the combined samples, roughly 60 TRBV and 14 to 15 TRBJ segments were identified. TCRdb re-called the multiplex PCR reads with MiXCR, one entry per CDR3 protein. The V and J calls, along with clone size, are taken from TCRdb and not from the paper's own processing. The sample holds about 360,000 distinct CDR3 sequences, about 17% seen once. Time point denoted: newly diagnosed GD, antithyroid drugs for less than 3 months. Construction of the TCR library relied on RNA isolated from PBMCs. In its sample, this clonotype was seen a few times. V lost 0 bases, J lost 2 bases, and 9 bases stayed unmatched. Germline V CDR1 and CDR2: MGHRA, YSYEKL. The CDR3 spans 18 residues.

This same sample was also taken into another study, of T cells in Graves' hyperthyroidism and ophthalmopathy. That source reports: Most clonotypes expanded in the thyroid (above 0.001) were also present in blood.

The rearrangement joins TRBV4-1 to TRBJ2-5; 10 bases match TRBD2. Sequenced here: peripheral blood mononuclear cells (PBMCs), sampled at new diagnosis, from a patient treated with antithyroid drugs. The receptor was derived from a woman aged 18-29 years with Graves disease. The DNA of the CDR3 is TGCGCCAGCAGCCAAGATTTAGCGGGGGGTCACATACAAGAGACCCAGTACTTC. Protein: CASSQDLAGGHIQETQYF.